A single sample is the source of the 22 T cell receptor beta chains below, sequenced in a study of Graves' ophthalmopathy and Graves' hyperthyroidism. TCR beta CDR3 amplification used RNA transcripts. First-round RT-PCR relied on HTBI primers, and a second-round multiplex PCR came next. TCRdb recomputed calls from the multiplex PCR reads with MiXCR, one row per CDR3 protein. The profile covers 450,000 to 600,000 distinct CDR3 sequences, with 35% to 45% appearing a single time and about 4% taken by the ten largest. The source material was peripheral blood or thyroid tissue (not recorded which). The receptors shown here come from an adult man with Graves' hyperthyroidism.

With regard to this clonotype: Since a much larger clone is just one base distant, this may be a read error. The chain links TRBV5-1 to TRBJ2-7; TRBD2 is a possible D gene (5 bases). Between the trimmed V and J ends, which lost 4 bases and 0 bases, there was a span of 11 bases. The V gene's germline CDR1 is SGHRS and CDR2 YFSETQ. The CDR3 extends over 14 amino acids. CDR3 in amino acids: CASSEDFHSYEQYF. The CDR3 DNA reads as TGCGCCAGCAGCGAGGACTTTCACTCCTACGAGCAGTACTTC.

This clonotype appeared many times. The chain combines TRBV29-1 with TRBJ2-7, with D uncertain. This CDR3 contains 13 residues. Looked up from germline, CDR1 is SQVTM and CDR2 is ANQGSEA. Trimming stripped 6 bases from V and 0 bases from J, with 12 bases between. The CDR3 DNA is TGCAGCGTACGAACAGTCAACTCCTACGAGCAGTACTTC. It is translated as CSVRTVNSYEQYF.

This clonotype was counted many times. This chain connects TRBV10-3 to TRBJ1-1; no clear D. The CDR3 extends over 12 amino acids. V gave up 3 bases and J gave up 7 bases, with 9 bases separating them. CDR1 is ENHRY and CDR2 is SYGVKD in the germline V gene. CDR3 bases: TGTGCCATCAGTGACGCAGGATATGAAGCTTTCTTT. The encoded protein is CAISDAGYEAFF.

V and J are TRBV10-3 and TRBJ2-3; 7 positions match TRBD2. The germline V gene encodes CDR1 ENHRY and CDR2 SYGVKD. Losses at the gene ends were 8 bases for V and 2 bases for J; bases not matched to a gene: 7. The length of the CDR3 is 14 residues. CDR3 DNA sequence: TGTGCCATCCGTGGGACTACCGACACAGATACGCAGTATTTT. Translated, it gives CAIRGTTDTDTQYF.

About this clonotype: One end of the junction is discordant with germline, which a read error may explain. The chain employs TRBV7-2 and TRBJ1-2; no reliable D call. Germline CDR1 and CDR2: SGHTA and FQGNSA. This CDR3 is 13 amino acids long. The CDR3 spells CASSSPPNYRYTF. The CDR3 DNA is TGTGCCAGCAGTTCACCTCCTAACTATCGCTACACCTTC.

A remark on this clonotype: At one of its ends the junction is not consistent with the germline gene, which may arise from a read error. This chain links TRBV7-9 with TRBJ1-5; weak D call: TRBD1 (5 bases). Germline lookup yields CDR1 SEHNR and CDR2 FQNEAQ (reference sequence). CDR3 length equals 20 residues. Written as DNA, the CDR3 is TGCGCCAGCAGCACCTTAGCGGGGGGGAACACCGGGGCGACCAATCAGCCCCAGCATTTT. The encoded protein is CASSTLAGGNTGATNQPQHF.

This clonotype was counted at least ten times. The chain joins TRBV5-1 to TRBJ1-1, with D possibly being TRBD1 (5 bases). V dropped 1 base and J dropped 9 bases, with 16 bases sitting between them. The germline CDR1 and CDR2 sequences are SGHRS and YFSETQ. This CDR3 spans 14 amino acids. The CDR3 nucleotides are TGCGCCAGCAGCTTGTTCCCAGGGTTTGAGAAAGCTTTCTTT. It translates to CASSLFPGFEKAFF.

Note on this clonotype: A much larger clone is a single base away; this may be a read error. The chain couples TRBV20-1 to TRBJ1-1, with D unresolved. V gave up 6 bases and J gave up 4 bases, with 9 bases separating them. CDR3 length equals 11 residues. Germline values: CDR1 DFQATT, CDR2 SNEGSKA (reference sequence). CDR3 sequence reads: CSALDGTEAFF. Here the CDR3 DNA reads TGCAGTGCCCTGGATGGCACTGAAGCTTTCTTT.

The chain combines TRBV24-1 with TRBJ1-3; TRBD1 matches 11 bases. The CDR3 runs 15 residues. Per the germline V gene, CDR1 is KGHDR and CDR2 is SFDVKD. The junction had 4 bases not matched to a gene; V was cut back by 4 bases and J by 6 bases. Here the CDR3 DNA reads TGTGCCACCAGTGACACCGGACAGGGGGCAAACACCATATATTTT. It is translated as CATSDTGQGANTIYF.

With regard to this clonotype: Given the absence of the conserved phenylalanine or tryptophan at the CDR3 end, a read error is likely. The genes are TRBV15 and TRBJ1-1; D not resolved. The CDR3 has 14 amino acids. V lost 4 bases and J lost 1, with 10 bases in between. The germline V gene has CDR1 LNHNV and CDR2 YYDKDF (reference sequence). The CDR3 protein is CATSKPGENTEAFS. In nucleotides, the CDR3 is TGTGCCACCAGCAAACCCGGGGAGAACACTGAAGCTTTCTCT.

This clonotype was recorded at least ten times. The chain employs TRBV11-2 and TRBJ1-1, with D hard to call. Trimming removed 2 bases from V and 1 base from J, with 11 bases in between. Germline loops: CDR1 SGHAT, CDR2 FQNNGV. This CDR3 is 15 amino acids long. CDR3 nucleotides: TGTGCCAGCAGCTTATGGAGCCAGAGGAACACTGAAGCTTTCTTT. Protein: CASSLWSQRNTEAFF. Full variable domain (outside the CDR3, taken from reference TRBV11-2 and TRBJ1-1): EAGVAQSPRYKIIEKRQSVAFWCNPISGHATLYWYQQILGQGPKLLIQFQNNGVVDDSQLPKDRFSAERLKGVDSTLKIQPAKLEDSAVYLCASSLWSQRNTEAFFGQGTRLTVV.

The V call is TRBV2, the J call TRBJ1-1; 7 positions agree with TRBD1. J lost 5 bases, V lost 4 bases, and 10 bases had no gene match. This CDR3 region has 15 residues. Germline V gene lookup returns CDR1 SNHLY and CDR2 FYNNEI. CDR3 coding DNA: TGTGCCAGCAGTGGCGGGGACAGCGGTTTGACTGAAGCTTTCTTT. Translation gives CASSGGDSGLTEAFF.

V gene TRBV19 combines with J gene TRBJ2-2; 9 bases align to TRBD2. This CDR3 is built from 21 residues. Per germline, CDR1 LNHDA and CDR2 SQIVND (reference sequence). V lost 4 bases, J lost 1 base, and 19 bases stayed unmatched. The CDR3 protein is CASSTPSRLAENSRNTGELFF. CDR3 nucleotide sequence: TGTGCCAGTAGTACCCCCTCGAGACTAGCGGAGAATAGTCGGAACACCGGGGAGCTGTTTTTT.

This clonotype was seen a single time. V and J are TRBV6-5 and TRBJ1-4, with 7 bases matching TRBD1. The CDR3 sequence is 14 residues long. CDR1 and CDR2 from the germline V gene are MNHEY and SVGAGI. V was pared by 4 bases and J by 7 bases, with 6 bases of the junction left unmatched. The CDR3 coding sequence is TGTGCCAGCAGTTTGAACAGGGGTACTGAAAAACTGTTTTTT. Protein: CASSLNRGTEKLFF.

This clonotype was observed many times. A read error may produce the germline difference seen at one junction end. CDR3 nucleotide sequence: TGTGCCACCAGTGATAATCAGGCGTACGGAGAGGCCCAGTACTTC. It specifies CATSDNQAYGEAQYF. The rearrangement uses TRBV24-1 and TRBJ2-5, with no clear D. Germline V gives CDR1 KGHDR, CDR2 SFDVKD. This CDR3 comprises 15 residues.

The chain combines TRBV19 with TRBJ1-5, with D unclear. CDR1 and CDR2 (germline): LNHDA, SQIVND (reference sequence). Trimming took off 1 base at V and 3 bases at J, with 7 bases between the two ends. The CDR3 is 14 residues long. CDR3 coding DNA: TGTGCCAGTAGTATAGGACGAAACAATCAGCCCCAGCATTTT. This encodes CASSIGRNNQPQHF. The complete variable domain, with remaining parts taken from reference TRBV19 and TRBJ1-5, reads DGGITQSPKYLFRKEGQNVTLSCEQNLNHDAMYWYRQDPGQGLRLIYYSQIVNDFQKGDIAEGYSVSREKKESFPLTVTSAQKNPTAFYLCASSIGRNNQPQHFGDGTRLSIL.

This clonotype was counted only a few times. This chain connects TRBV7-2 to TRBJ2-7; D ambiguous. There are 14 residues in the CDR3. CDR1 SGHTA and CDR2 FQGNSA come from the germline V gene. With 6 bases removed from V and 2 bases from J, the gap between germline ends came to 14 bases. The CDR3 reads CASSKGNIPYEQYF. The CDR3 coding sequence is TGTGCCAGCAGTAAGGGAAACATACCCTACGAGCAGTACTTC.

This clonotype has at least ten counts. The rearrangement joins TRBV24-1 to TRBJ2-7, with 11 positions matching TRBD2. This CDR3 region has 15 residues. Trimming took 2 bases from V and 10 from J; bases not matched to a gene: 9. Germline V gives CDR1 KGHDR, CDR2 SFDVKD. The CDR3 reads CATSDSRLAGTYQYF. For the CDR3, the DNA is TGTGCCACCAGTGATTCTCGACTAGCGGGAACTTATCAGTACTTC.

This clonotype was counted ten times or more. The chain is built from TRBV10-2 and TRBJ1-5; no definite D call. The CDR3 runs to 16 residues. The ends were cut back, 2 bases at V and 0 bases at J, with 11 bases in the middle. From germline, CDR1 is WSHSY and CDR2 SAAADI. CDR3 sequence reads: CASSEADTYSNQPQHF. In nucleotides, the CDR3 is TGCGCCAGCAGTGAGGCAGATACTTATAGCAATCAGCCCCAGCATTTT.

There are a few counts of this clonotype. This chain uses TRBV14 with TRBJ1-6; D call uncertain. The germline V gene has CDR1 SGHDN and CDR2 FVKESK. V was cut by 0 bases and J by 13 bases, with 19 bases left in between. CDR3 length equals 16 residues. CDR3 DNA sequence: TGTGCCAGCAGCCAAGACGGAGTAGGAGCCGGGTTGCCCCTCCACTTT. This translates into CASSQDGVGAGLPLHF.

A remark on this clonotype: Possible read error: a much larger clone is one base away. This chain connects TRBV10-3 to TRBJ2-5; weak D call: TRBD2 (6 bases). Germline V gene data show CDR1 as ENHRY and CDR2 as SYGVKD. This CDR3 is built from 12 residues. V was clipped by 4 bases and J by 5 bases, with 8 bases between them. The CDR3 region is CAISAAGETQYF. CDR3 coding DNA: TGTGCCATCAGTGCCGCGGGGGAGACCCAGTACTTC.

This clonotype has at least ten counts. This chain links TRBV20-1 with TRBJ2-7, with TRBD1 matching over 7 bases. V dropped 6 bases and J dropped 2; count of bases not matched to a gene: 4. Germline values: CDR1 DFQATT, CDR2 SNEGSKA (reference sequence). The CDR3 extends over 12 amino acids. Here the CDR3 reads CSARDSPYEQYF. In nucleotides, the CDR3 is TGCAGTGCCAGGGACAGTCCCTACGAGCAGTACTTC.